This is a list of T cell receptor beta chains from one sample in a study of blood T cell repertoires in COVID-19. The protocol was immunoSEQ multiplex PCR, while the TCRdb copy is restricted to in-frame clones and leaves out a portion. The sample includes hundreds of thousands of clones, about four fifths of them seen just once. The sequencing input was peripheral blood. The receptors here all came from a woman between 35 and 50 years old with active or convalescent COVID-19. Both conserved end residues are part of each CDR3. The D gene is left open where the match is weak. Size tells how often a clone was seen (once, few, many) or the class of an expanded clone, and some rows leave it out.

j_call clone_size d_call v_call cdr3_nt cdr3_aa
TRBJ2-1 - TRBD2 TRBV9 TGTGCCAGCAGCGCACCCAGACTAGCGGGGGCCTCCTACAATGAGCAGTTCTTC CASSAPRLAGASYNEQFF
TRBJ1-3 - - TRBV9 TGTGCCAGCAGCGTAACGGGAGACCGGACCTCTGGAAACACCATATATTTT CASSVTGDRTSGNTIYF
TRBJ2-7 - - TRBV18 TGTGCCAGCTCACCGGAAGAGTGGGGCCCCTACGAGCAGTACTTC CASSPEEWGPYEQYF
TRBJ2-3 - TRBD1 TRBV6-5 TGTGCCAGCAGTTACACGACAGGGGGCGGAGATACGCAGTATTTT CASSYTTGGGDTQYF
TRBJ2-3 - TRBD2 TRBV7-2 TGTGCCAGCAGCTTAACCCGGCGGGGGGGTCGAGATACGCAGTATTTT CASSLTRRGGRDTQYF
TRBJ1-4 - - TRBV9 TGTGCCAGCAGCGTCAGAGGACAGACCAATGAAAAACTGTTTTTT CASSVRGQTNEKLFF
TRBJ2-3 - TRBD2 TRBV11-2 TGTGCCAGCAGCTTATGGTCTAGCGGGGGCTTAACAGATACGCAGTATTTT CASSLWSSGGLTDTQYF
TRBJ2-1 - TRBD2 TRBV9 TGTGCCAGCAGCGTTGGACTAGCGCAAACCTACAATGAGCAGTTCTTC CASSVGLAQTYNEQFF
TRBJ1-2 few TRBD1 TRBV29-1 TGCAGCGTTGAAGACGGGACAGGGGATGGCTACACCTTC CSVEDGTGDGYTF
TRBJ1-2 - TRBD1 TRBV24-1 TGTGCCACCAGTGATACCGGGACAGTAATCGGCTACACCTTC CATSDTGTVIGYTF
TRBJ1-1 once - TRBV2 TGTGCCAGCAGAGAGGACACGGCCCTTGAAGCTTTCTTT CASREDTALEAFF
TRBJ2-3 - TRBD1 TRBV7-9 TGTGCCAGCAGCTTTACGGGGACAGGCACAGATACGCAGTATTTT CASSFTGTGTDTQYF
TRBJ2-7 - TRBD1 TRBV6-2/TRBV6-3 TGTGCCAGCAGTCAAGGGACAGCTTTCTCCTACGAGCAGTACTTC CASSQGTAFSYEQYF
TRBJ2-7 - - TRBV19 TGTGCCAGTAGTATGGTTAGGGCTAGCCGAGGCGAGCAGTACTTC CASSMVRASRGEQYF
TRBJ1-1 - - TRBV24-1 TGTGCCACCAGTGATTCGGGACACTTGAACACTGAAGCTTTCTTT CATSDSGHLNTEAFF
TRBJ2-3 once - TRBV5-1 TGCGCCAGCAGCGCCCCGAACGAGGGCCCCACAGATACGCAGTATTTT CASSAPNEGPTDTQYF
TRBJ2-1 - - TRBV6-6 TGTGCCAGCATCCAAGGCGGGGCCCTAGGGTCAAATGAGCAGTTCTTC CASIQGGALGSNEQFF
TRBJ2-2 - TRBD2 TRBV11-3 TGTGCCAGCAGCACCCGGACTAGCGGGGATAACGGGGAGCTGTTTTTT CASSTRTSGDNGELFF
TRBJ2-3 - - TRBV11-2 TGTGCCAGCAGCTCGGTGGATACGCAGTATTTT CASSSVDTQYF
TRBJ2-7 few - TRBV29-1 TGCAGCGTTGTAAGGGGTGGGTCCTACGAGCAGTACTTC CSVVRGGSYEQYF
TRBJ2-2 - - TRBV7-6 TGTGCCAGCAGCTTAACCCCCGGGGGAGCGAACACCGGGGAGCTGTTTTTT CASSLTPGGANTGELFF
TRBJ1-1 - - TRBV5-1 TGCGCCAGCAGTCTAAAGGACAGCCTTGAAGCTTTCTTT CASSLKDSLEAFF
TRBJ1-4 - TRBD1 TRBV3-1/TRBV3-2 TGTGCCAGCAGCTACGGGACAGGTTGGCTGTTTTTT CASSYGTGWLFF
TRBJ2-7 - - TRBV7-9 TGTGCCAGCAGCTCCGCTAGTGCTACCTACGAGCAGTACTTC CASSSASATYEQYF
TRBJ1-1 - TRBD1 TRBV10-3 TGTGCCATCAGGACGGACAGGGCTCATGAAGCTTTCTTT CAIRTDRAHEAFF
TRBJ2-7 - TRBD1 TRBV5-1 TGCGCCAGCCGCCTACGGGACAGTTTCTACGAGCAGTACTTC CASRLRDSFYEQYF
TRBJ1-4 - - TRBV27 TGTGCCAGCAGTTTATCGGGAGGCTGGGGACCCAATGAAAAACTGTTTTTT CASSLSGGWGPNEKLFF
TRBJ2-6 - TRBD1 TRBV11-3 TGTGCCAGCACCTTAGGACAGGGATCATCTGGGGCCAACGTCCTGACTTTC CASTLGQGSSGANVLTF
TRBJ1-3 - TRBD1 TRBV11-3 TGTGCCAGTACAAACCAGGGGGCGATCGGAAACACCATATATTTT CASTNQGAIGNTIYF
TRBJ1-2 many TRBD1 TRBV7-9 TGTGCCAGCAGCTTAGTGGACAGGCCGGGGGGCTACACCTTC CASSLVDRPGGYTF
TRBJ1-2 - - TRBV7-9 TGTGCCAGCAGCTTAGTGTCAGACTATGGCTACACCTTC CASSLVSDYGYTF
TRBJ2-3 - - TRBV20-1 TGCAGTGCTAGTGGCGGGATCGGAGTAGGCACAGATACGCAGTATTTT CSASGGIGVGTDTQYF
TRBJ2-6 - - TRBV19 TGTGCCAGTAGTCGCCCTAATGGCGGCTCTAAGGGGGGGGCCAACGTCCTGACTTTC CASSRPNGGSKGGANVLTF
TRBJ2-7 few - TRBV19 TGTGCCAGTAGTCGACAGGGAGGCTACGAGCAGTACTTC CASSRQGGYEQYF
TRBJ2-2 - TRBD1 TRBV27 TGTGCCAGCAGTTTAATTCGGACAGGGAACACCGGGGAGCTGTTTTTT CASSLIRTGNTGELFF
TRBJ2-5 - TRBD2 TRBV28 TGTGCCAGCAGAAGCACTAGCGGCCTCCAAGAGACCCAGTACTTC CASRSTSGLQETQYF
TRBJ1-2 - - TRBV5-1 TGCGCCAGCAGCTTGGGCGGGGGGCGCGTTGACTATGGCTACACCTTC CASSLGGGRVDYGYTF
TRBJ2-1 once - TRBV2 TGTGCCAGCAGTGTCGGGGTGGGGGGTGGTGAGCAGTTCTTC CASSVGVGGGEQFF
TRBJ1-1 - TRBD1 TRBV7-9 TGTGCCAGCAGATTAAAAGGGTCGGGACAGCCTCATGGTACTGAAGCTTTCTTT CASRLKGSGQPHGTEAFF
TRBJ2-4 - - TRBV5-8 TGTGCCAGCAGCTTGGAAGGACAGGGAGGGATAGCCAAAAACATTCAGTACTTC CASSLEGQGGIAKNIQYF
TRBJ2-1 - - TRBV5-1 TGCGCCAGCAGCTGGGTGGGACAACTACGGATTCCGAATGAGCAGTTCTTC CASSWVGQLRIPNEQFF
TRBJ2-7 - TRBD1 TRBV9 TGTGCCAGCAGCCATAAGTCCGGGACAGGGTCCCACGAGCAGTACTTC CASSHKSGTGSHEQYF
TRBJ2-1 - TRBD1 TRBV30 TGTGCCTGGACTTTTGGGACAGGGGCCTCCTACAATGAGCAGTTCTTC CAWTFGTGASYNEQFF
TRBJ2-3 - TRBD2 TRBV7-7 TGTGCTAGCAGCTTAGGGTCGGCTAGCGGCAGCACAGATACGCAGTATTTT CASSLGSASGSTDTQYF
TRBJ2-7 - - TRBV6-6 TGTGCCAGCACCAACTCGAAAACAGGGATTTACGAGCAGTACTTC CASTNSKTGIYEQYF
TRBJ1-6 once - TRBV7-2 TGTGCCAGCAGCTTAGATGCCAGGGCCTATAATTCACCCCTCCACTTT CASSLDARAYNSPLHF
TRBJ2-1 - TRBD2 TRBV10-3 TGTGCCATCTTTGACGGGGGGGAGCAGTTCTTC CAIFDGGEQFF
TRBJ2-1 once - TRBV7-2 TGTGCCAGCAGCGCCCGACGAGGGAATGAGCAGTTCTTC CASSARRGNEQFF
TRBJ1-6 - - TRBV28 TGTGCCAGCAGTCCCGGACAAAATTCACCCCTCCACTTT CASSPGQNSPLHF
TRBJ2-1 - - TRBV9 TGTGCCAGCAGCGTGCGGGAACGGGGCAATGAGCAGTTCTTC CASSVRERGNEQFF
TRBJ1-2 - - TRBV6-2/TRBV6-3 TGTGCCAGCAGTGGACGACAGTGGGGGGATTCCGGCTACACCTTC CASSGRQWGDSGYTF
TRBJ2-1 - TRBD2 TRBV29-1 TGCAGCGGAGTACCCACTAGCGGCAACTCCTACAATGAGCAGTTCTTC CSGVPTSGNSYNEQFF